This passage covers 8 T cell receptor beta chains from one sample sequenced in a study of Tregs in tolerant kidney transplant recipients. Profiling relied on immunoSEQ multiplex PCR, and the TCRdb table lists in-frame clones only, not all of them. The sample table includes approximately 35,000 clones. The sample consisted of CD8+ T cells from blood, taken before the transplant. The receptors here all came from a human donor who received a combined kidney and bone marrow transplant.

Note on this clone: The read stops 3 residues short of the end of the CDR3; the missing end is completed from the germline J gene. The chain employs TRBV7-9 and TRBJ2-7; weak D call: TRBD2 (6 bases). The V end lost 5 bases, the J end lost 2 bases, and 10 bases lay between the germline ends. The CDR3 runs to 13 residues. In germline, CDR1 is SEHNR, CDR2 FQNEAQ (reference sequence). The CDR3 loop is CASSPRTTYEQYF. Partial CDR3 DNA: TGTGCCAGCAGCCCCCGGACTACCTACGAG.

Worth noting for this clone: The sequence runs out 3 residues before the end of the CDR3; the remainder is reconstructed from the germline J gene. The rearrangement uses TRBV29-1 and TRBJ1-1, with D tentatively TRBD1 (6 bases). The CDR3 spans 13 residues. Germline V gene data show CDR1 as SQVTM and CDR2 as ANQGSEA. Trimming removed 2 bases at V and 5 bases at J, with 12 bases between. The CDR3 spells CSVEQGRETEAFF. The sequenced part of the CDR3 DNA is TGCAGCGTTGAACAGGGGAGGGAGACTGAA. The variable domain in full, completed from reference TRBV29-1 and TRBJ1-1, reads SAVISQKPSRDICQRGTSLTIQCQVDSQVTMMFWYRQQPGQSLTLIATANQGSEATYESGFVIDKFPISRPNLTFSTLTVSNMSPEDSSIYLCSVEQGRETEAFFGQGTRLTVV.

Note on this clone: The read halts 3 residues ahead of the CDR3 end, with the missing end drawn from the germline J gene. The rearrangement uses TRBV10-3 and TRBJ2-1; 8 positions match TRBD1. This CDR3 region has 14 residues. In germline, CDR1 is ENHRY, CDR2 SYGVKD. V lost 7 bases to trimming and J lost 5 bases; unmatched junction nucleotides: 7. The chain's CDR3 is CAIKTGEVNNEQFF. CDR3 DNA (partial): TGTGCCATCAAGACAGGGGAGGTGAACAATGAG.

Turning to this clone: The read ends 3 residues shy of where the CDR3 ends; the end is completed using the germline J gene. V is TRBV7-4 and J is TRBJ1-4; TRBD1 matches at 7 bases. Germline V lookup: CDR1 SGHVT, CDR2 SQSDAQ. This CDR3 is built from 15 residues. The V and J ends lost 3 bases and 4 bases, in that order; junction bases with no gene match: 5. CDR3 bases read: TGTGCCAGCAGCTTCCGGGACAGCTATAATGAAAAA. Protein sequence: CASSFRDSYNEK. From start to end, the CDR3 is CASSFRDSYNEKLFF.

Notes on this clone: The read stops 3 residues short of the end of the CDR3; the missing end is completed from the germline J gene. The rearrangement uses TRBV29-1 and TRBJ2-7; 7 bases fit TRBD2. Germline V CDR1 and CDR2: SQVTM, ANQGSEA. After removal of 7 bases from V and 4 bases from J, the junction contained 7 bases not matched to a gene. This CDR3 is 12 amino acids long. The CDR3 DNA, read in part, is TGCAGCGCCGAGGGAGCGGGGTACGAG. Protein product: CSAEGAGYE. The whole CDR3 is CSAEGAGYEQYF.

For this clone: The CDR3 end is not reached by the read, which stops 3 residues before it; the germline J gene fills it in. J is TRBJ1-5 and V is TRBV23-1; the match to TRBD1 covers 7 bases. TRBV23-1 is labeled an ORF, and its function is uncertain. CDR3 length: 16 residues. V dropped 7 bases and J dropped 0; count of bases not matched to a gene: 9. The CDR3 DNA, read in part, is TGCGCCAGCACCATACGGACAGGTTATAGCAATCAGCCC. Translation gives CASTIRTGYSNQP. In full, the CDR3 reads CASTIRTGYSNQPQHF.

Concerning this clone: The CDR3 end is not reached by the read, which stops 3 residues before it; the germline J gene fills it in. The chain links TRBV6-2 or TRBV6-3 to TRBJ2-7; 7 bases map to TRBD2. The CDR3 is made up of 14 amino acids. The trim removed 7 bases at V and 3 bases at J, leaving 9 bases unmatched. Germline CDR1 reads MNHEY; CDR2 reads SVGEGT. The part of the CDR3 DNA that was read is TGTGCCAGCAACGGACTAGGCCCCCTCTACGAG. Translating it yields CASNGLGPLYE. The CDR3 in its entirety is CASNGLGPLYEQYF.

Remarks on this clone: The CDR3 end lies 3 residues beyond the end of the read and is filled in from the germline J gene. The V and J genes are TRBV30 and TRBJ2-3; D unresolved. Trimming left V 2 bases short and J 2 bases short, with 8 bases between. The germline V gene has CDR1 GTSNPN and CDR2 SVGIG (reference sequence). The CDR3 runs to 13 residues. Here the CDR3 reads CAWSRWATDTQYF. The DNA read from the CDR3 is TGTGCCTGGAGTCGGTGGGCCACAGATACG.